Detailed here is one T cell receptor beta chain. Antigen specificity is unknown. The thymus tissue came from resections taken during corrective heart surgery. All donors were healthy Finnish infants who were undergoing corrective surgery to treat congenital heart defects. The data stem from a study of human thymus T cells. Study-wide results and limits: Related work found strong thymic repertoire overlap between unrelated individuals. It looked as if thymic and blood repertoires used V and J genes in a biased way.

Sequencing was performed with immunoSEQ multiplex PCR; in TCRdb, only in-frame clones are kept and a portion is missing. The sample has under 95,000 clones; about 95% are singletons. V gave up 0 bases and J gave up 5 bases; unmatched junction bases: 10. Germline CDR1 reads SGHDT; CDR2 reads YYEEEE. This CDR3 comprises 17 residues. Sequencing was carried out using thymus tissue. The genes are TRBV5-6 and TRBJ1-5, with TRBD1 identical over 8 bases. This TCR was sampled from a girl younger than two with a congenital heart defect but otherwise immunologically healthy. As DNA, the CDR3 is TGTGCCAGCAGCTTGGGTGGGGGACAGGCCCCGGATCAGCCCCAGCATTTT. Its protein is CASSLGGGQAPDQPQHF.